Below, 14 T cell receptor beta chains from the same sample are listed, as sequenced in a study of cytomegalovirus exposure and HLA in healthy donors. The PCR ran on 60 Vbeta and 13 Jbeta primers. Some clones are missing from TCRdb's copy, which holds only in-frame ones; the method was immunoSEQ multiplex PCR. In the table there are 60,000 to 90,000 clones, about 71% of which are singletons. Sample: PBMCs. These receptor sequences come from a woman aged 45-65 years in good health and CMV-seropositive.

CDR3 DNA sequence: TGTGCCAGCTCACCATTAGCGGGAGGGCCTTACAATGAGCAGTTCTTC. This encodes CASSPLAGGPYNEQFF. The chain couples TRBV18 to TRBJ2-1, with 11 nucleotides matching TRBD2. From germline, CDR1 is KGHSH and CDR2 LQKENI. There are 16 residues in the CDR3. The trim removed 2 bases at V and 4 bases at J, leaving 4 bases unmatched.

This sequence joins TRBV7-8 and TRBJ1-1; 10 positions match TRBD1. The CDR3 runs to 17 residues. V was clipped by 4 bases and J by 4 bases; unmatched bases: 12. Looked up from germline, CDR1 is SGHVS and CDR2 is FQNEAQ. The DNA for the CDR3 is TGTGCCAGCAGCTACGATTATTATTGGACAGGGGGCACTGAAGCTTTCTTT. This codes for CASSYDYYWTGGTEAFF.

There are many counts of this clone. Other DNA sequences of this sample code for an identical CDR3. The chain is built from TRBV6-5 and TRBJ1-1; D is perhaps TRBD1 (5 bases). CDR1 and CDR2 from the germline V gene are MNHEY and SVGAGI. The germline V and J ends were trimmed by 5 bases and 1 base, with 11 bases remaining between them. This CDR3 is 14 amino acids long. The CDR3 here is CASSRRTGNTEAFF. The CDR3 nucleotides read TGTGCCAGCAGTAGACGCACAGGGAACACTGAAGCTTTCTTT.

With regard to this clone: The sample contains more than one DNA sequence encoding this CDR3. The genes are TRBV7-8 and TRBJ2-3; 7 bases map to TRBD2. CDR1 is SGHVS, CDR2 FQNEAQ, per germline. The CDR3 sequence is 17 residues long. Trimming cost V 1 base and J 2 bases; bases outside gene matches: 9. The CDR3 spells CASSLDVGGGTTDTQYF. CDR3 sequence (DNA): TGTGCCAGCAGCTTAGACGTGGGCGGGGGAACCACAGATACGCAGTATTTT.

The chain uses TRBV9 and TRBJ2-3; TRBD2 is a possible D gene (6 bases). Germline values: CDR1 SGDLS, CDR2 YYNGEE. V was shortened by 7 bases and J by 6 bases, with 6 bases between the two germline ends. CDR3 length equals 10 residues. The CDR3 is CASGRDTQYF. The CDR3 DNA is TGTGCCAGCGGGAGGGATACGCAGTATTTT.

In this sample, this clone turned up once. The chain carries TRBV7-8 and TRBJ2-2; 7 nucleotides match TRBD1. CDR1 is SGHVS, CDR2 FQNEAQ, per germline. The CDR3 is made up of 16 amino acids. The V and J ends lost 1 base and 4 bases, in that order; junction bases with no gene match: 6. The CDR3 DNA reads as TGTGCCAGCAGCTTAGTGAGGGGGCGGGTCACCGGGGAGCTGTTTTTT. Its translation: CASSLVRGRVTGELFF.

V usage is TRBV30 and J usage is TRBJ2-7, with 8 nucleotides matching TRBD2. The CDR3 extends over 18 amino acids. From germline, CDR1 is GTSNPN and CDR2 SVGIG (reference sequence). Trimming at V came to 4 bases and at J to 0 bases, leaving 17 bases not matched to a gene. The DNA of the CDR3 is TGTGCCTGGACACCGGAACTAGCGGCGTCTTTTAGCTCCTACGAGCAGTACTTC. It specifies CAWTPELAASFSSYEQYF.

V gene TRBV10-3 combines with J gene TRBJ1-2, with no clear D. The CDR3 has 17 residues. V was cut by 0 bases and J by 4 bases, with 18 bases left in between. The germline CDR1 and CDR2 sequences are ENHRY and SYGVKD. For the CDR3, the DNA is TGTGCCATCAGTGAGTCACAGCAGCTCTTCTCTGCCTATGGCTACACCTTC. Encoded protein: CAISESQQLFSAYGYTF.

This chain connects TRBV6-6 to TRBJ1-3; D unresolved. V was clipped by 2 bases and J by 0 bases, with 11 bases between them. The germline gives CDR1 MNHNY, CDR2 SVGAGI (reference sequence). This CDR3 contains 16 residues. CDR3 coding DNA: TGTGCCAGCAGTTACGGGCAGCCTTCCTCTGGAAACACCATATATTTT. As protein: CASSYGQPSSGNTIYF.

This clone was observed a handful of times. The CDR3 is CASRGLAGVEQFF. The CDR3, as DNA: TGTGCCAGCAGGGGACTAGCGGGAGTGGAGCAGTTCTTC. V usage is TRBV2 and J usage is TRBJ2-1, with 14 nucleotides matching TRBD2. Germline-derived CDR1 and CDR2 are SNHLY and FYNNEI. The CDR3 has 13 amino acids. The J segment lost 10 bases and the V segment lost 6 bases, leaving 2 bases of the junction unmatched.

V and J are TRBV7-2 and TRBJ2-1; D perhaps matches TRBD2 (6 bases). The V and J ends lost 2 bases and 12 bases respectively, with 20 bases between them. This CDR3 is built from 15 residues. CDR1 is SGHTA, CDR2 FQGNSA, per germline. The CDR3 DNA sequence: TGTGCCAGCAGCTTAACCACTAGCAGCACTTTTGGGCAGTTCTTC. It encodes CASSLTTSSTFGQFF.

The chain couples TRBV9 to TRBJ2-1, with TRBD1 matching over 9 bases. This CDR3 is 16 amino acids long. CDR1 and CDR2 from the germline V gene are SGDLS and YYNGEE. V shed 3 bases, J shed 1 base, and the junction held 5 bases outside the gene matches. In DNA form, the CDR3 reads TGTGCCAGCAGCGCCACCGGGACAGGGTCCTACAATGAGCAGTTCTTC. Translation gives CASSATGTGSYNEQFF.

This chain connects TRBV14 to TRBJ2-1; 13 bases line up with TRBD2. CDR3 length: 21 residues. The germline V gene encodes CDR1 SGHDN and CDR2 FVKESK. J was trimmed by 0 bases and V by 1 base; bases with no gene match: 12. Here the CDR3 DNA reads TGTGCCAGCAGCCAAGGATTTTGGTGGACTAGCGGGAGTATCTCCTACAATGAGCAGTTCTTC. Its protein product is CASSQGFWWTSGSISYNEQFF.

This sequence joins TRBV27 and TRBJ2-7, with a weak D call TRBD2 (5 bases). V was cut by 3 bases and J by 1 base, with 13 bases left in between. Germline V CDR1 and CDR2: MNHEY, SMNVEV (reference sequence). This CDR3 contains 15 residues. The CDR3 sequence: CASSFAEALSYEQYF. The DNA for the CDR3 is TGTGCCAGCAGTTTCGCGGAGGCTCTTTCCTACGAGCAGTACTTC.